This passage covers 27 T cell receptor beta chains from one sample sequenced in a study of blood T cells in healthy people across ages. The authors ran a second PCR of roughly 6 to 12 cycles using a sample-barcoded 5' primer and a J-beta primer mix. Each CDR3 protein is one row after TCRdb ran MiXCR on the 5' RACE reads. The table lists roughly 900,000 distinct CDR3 sequences, about 28% of them singletons. Material for sequencing was blood. The receptors stem from a woman older than 75 in good health.

This clonotype was seen a handful of times. A read error may be the cause here, since a much bigger clone is one base away. The V call is TRBV20-1, the J call TRBJ2-1, with TRBD1 matching 7 bases. Germline V gene lookup returns CDR1 DFQATT and CDR2 SNEGSKA (reference sequence). J lost 13 bases, V lost 0 bases, and 15 bases had no gene match. The CDR3 extends over 15 amino acids. CDR3 region: CSARDPDRFFETQFF. The CDR3 DNA reads TGCAGTGCTAGAGACCCGGACAGGTTTTTTGAGACCCAGTTCTTC.

In regard to this clonotype: Compared with germline, one end of the junction differs, possibly owing to a read error. The V and J genes are TRBV11-3 and TRBJ2-2, with 8 bases matching TRBD1. The CDR3 is 16 amino acids. Looked up from germline, CDR1 is SGHNT and CDR2 is YENEEA. This chain's CDR3 is CASSSWTGTNTGERFF. CDR3 bases: TGTGCCAGCAGCTCTTGGACAGGGACGAACACCGGGGAGCGGTTTTTT. Looking up the rest from reference TRBV11-3 and TRBJ2-2 gives the full variable domain: EAGVVQSPRYKIIEKKQPVAFWCNPISGHNTLYWYLQNLGQGPELLIRYENEEAVDDSQLPKDRFSAERLKGVDSTLKIQPAELGDSAVYLCASSSWTGTNTGERFFGEGSRLTVL.

This clonotype was observed many times. The gene calls are TRBV4-2 and TRBJ2-1, with 7 bases that match TRBD2. Germline loops: CDR1 LGHNA, CDR2 YNFKEQ. Germline trimming cut 6 bases from V and 7 bases from J; bases unmatched to any gene: 3. The CDR3 has 12 amino acids. CDR3 DNA sequence: TGTGCCAGCAGGAGCGGGGTTAATGAGCAGTTCTTC. Its protein product is CASRSGVNEQFF.

The V and J genes are TRBV5-1 and TRBJ1-4; D is ambiguous. V lost 0 bases and J 0 bases, leaving 12 bases between the germline ends. CDR1 SGHRS and CDR2 YFSETQ come from the germline V gene. The CDR3 runs 17 residues. The CDR3 sequence: CASSLVADGATNEKLFF. CDR3 DNA: TGCGCCAGCAGCTTGGTAGCAGACGGTGCAACTAATGAAAAACTGTTTTTT.

This sequence joins TRBV6-2 or TRBV6-3 and TRBJ2-4; 9 bases are shared with TRBD2. Germline V CDR1 and CDR2: MNHEY, SVGEGT. CDR3 length: 16 residues. V shed 6 bases, J shed 1 base, and the junction held 7 bases outside the gene matches. CDR3 amino acids: CASSSAGGSAKNIQYF. CDR3 in DNA: TGTGCCAGCAGCTCCGCGGGGGGGTCGGCCAAAAACATTCAGTACTTC.

This clonotype was detected only a few times. V and J are TRBV6-1 and TRBJ2-1, with 14 bases lining up with TRBD2. The J call may be faulty, since TRBJ2-7 better matches the DNA end. The germline V gene encodes CDR1 MNHNS and CDR2 SASEGT. CDR3 length: 18 residues. Here the CDR3 DNA reads TGTGCCAGCAGTGCGACTAGCGGGGGGGCGTCGGGCTACAATGAGCAGTACTTC. This gives the protein CASSATSGGASGYNEQYF.

The V gene is TRBV6-2 or TRBV6-3, the J gene TRBJ2-1, with a weak D call TRBD2 (6 bases). Germline values: CDR1 MNHEY, CDR2 SVGEGT. Trimming took off 2 bases at V and 4 bases at J, with 9 bases between the two ends. The CDR3 runs to 14 residues. The CDR3 is CASSYGGGYNEQFF. CDR3 in DNA: TGTGCCAGCAGTTACGGTGGGGGGTACAATGAGCAGTTCTTC.

Note on this clonotype: This may arise from a read error, as a much more abundant clone is one base away. V usage is TRBV12-3 or TRBV12-4 and J usage is TRBJ2-3, with 7 positions matching TRBD1. The CDR3 loop spans 16 amino acids. The CDR3 loop is CASSLRTGQTVDTEYF. In nucleotides, the CDR3 is TGTGCCAGCAGTTTACGCACGGGACAGACGGTAGATACGGAGTATTTT.

This clonotype was detected a few times. This chain uses TRBV9 with TRBJ2-2; D is unclear. Germline-derived CDR1 and CDR2 are SGDLS and YYNGEE. The CDR3 has 14 amino acids. Between the trimmed V and J ends, which lost 7 bases and 1 base, there was a span of 11 bases. CDR3 sequence (DNA): TGTGCCAGCGGTGGGAATTTGAACACCGGGGAGCTGTTTTTT. It yields the protein CASGGNLNTGELFF.

The genes are TRBV6-1 and TRBJ2-2, with 8 bases matching TRBD1. CDR1 MNHNS and CDR2 SASEGT come from the germline V gene. The CDR3 totals 15 residues. The V and J ends lost 4 bases and 0 bases, in that order; junction bases with no gene match: 1. CDR3 sequence (DNA): TGTGCCAGCAGTGTACAGGGGGCGAACACCGGGGAGCTGTTTTTT. Amino acid sequence: CASSVQGANTGELFF.

The rearrangement links TRBV7-2 to TRBJ1-4, with TRBD1 matching 7 bases. This CDR3 spans 15 amino acids. With 5 bases clipped from V and 4 bases from J, the junction kept 7 bases outside the gene matches. CDR1 and CDR2 from the germline V gene are SGHTA and FQGNSA. The CDR3 region has the DNA TGTGCCAGCAGCCAAAAACAGGGGTATAATGAAAAACTGTTTTTT. Its protein product is CASSQKQGYNEKLFF. Drawing the rest from reference TRBV7-2 and TRBJ1-4, the complete variable domain is GAGVSQSPSNKVTEKGKDVELRCDPISGHTALYWYRQSLGQGLEFLIYFQGNSAPDKSGLPSDRFSAERTGGSVSTLTIQRTQQEDSAVYLCASSQKQGYNEKLFFGSGTQLSVL.

This chain joins TRBV20-1 and TRBJ1-2; D is unresolved. The CDR3 is made up of 12 amino acids. Germline lookup yields CDR1 DFQATT and CDR2 SNEGSKA (reference sequence). V was trimmed by 4 bases and J by 10 bases, leaving 16 bases between them. Here the CDR3 reads CSATGGVDDYTF. The CDR3 DNA sequence: TGCAGTGCTACCGGTGGGGTAGATGACTACACCTTC.

As regards this clonotype: A read error may explain this, as a much larger clone is one base away. This chain links TRBV7-9 with TRBJ1-2; TRBD1 aligns across 7 bases. Per germline, CDR1 SEHNR and CDR2 FQNEAQ (reference sequence). This CDR3 region has 17 residues. V gave up 5 bases and J gave up 3 bases; unmatched junction bases: 15. The CDR3 loop reads CASSPARGQGVYYGYTF. The CDR3 nucleotides are TGTGCCAGCAGCCCCGCCCGAGGGCAGGGGGTTTACTATGGCTACACCTTC.

The chain combines TRBV15 with TRBJ1-2; no clear D. Germline V gives CDR1 LNHNV, CDR2 YYDKDF (reference sequence). The CDR3 sequence is 12 residues long. Trimming took 5 bases from V and 4 from J, leaving 8 bases between them. In nucleotides, the CDR3 is TGTGCCACCAGCCGTGGCAGCTATGGCTACACCTTC. Translating it yields CATSRGSYGYTF.

As for this clonotype: A much more abundant neighbour one base away suggests this may be a read error. This chain uses TRBV9 with TRBJ2-1; TRBD1 is a possible D gene (6 bases). In germline, CDR1 is SGDLS, CDR2 YYNGEE. The CDR3 is 15 residues long. Here the CDR3 reads CAGSVEGDLDNEQFF. The CDR3 region has the DNA TGTGCCGGCAGCGTAGAGGGGGACCTAGACAATGAGCAGTTCTTC.

In regard to this clonotype: Given a much more abundant clone one base away, this may be a read error. The genes are TRBV7-9 and TRBJ2-5, with 10 nucleotides matching TRBD1. Germline V gene data show CDR1 as SEHNR and CDR2 as FQNEAQ (reference sequence). The CDR3 extends over 16 amino acids. CDR3 DNA: TGTGTCAGCAGCGTAGGAGCCGGGACAGGGGAAGTGACCCAGTACTTC. Translating gives CVSSVGAGTGEVTQYF.

This clonotype was recorded many times. V and J are TRBV20-1 and TRBJ2-7; 9 bases are a match to TRBD1. V dropped 3 bases and J dropped 2; count of bases not matched to a gene: 14. Germline lookup yields CDR1 DFQATT and CDR2 SNEGSKA (reference sequence). This CDR3 region has 17 residues. CDR3 nucleotide sequence: TGCAGTGCTAGGGTAAAAGTCGGGACAGGGCATACCTACGAGCAGTACTTC. Protein: CSARVKVGTGHTYEQYF.

The rearrangement uses TRBV4-2 and TRBJ2-3; TRBD2 matches 15 bases. The CDR3 contains 18 residues. CDR1 LGHNA and CDR2 YNFKEQ come from the germline V gene. With 3 bases clipped from V and 1 base from J, the junction kept 5 bases outside the gene matches. CDR3 in amino acids: CASSHGTSGGHGTDTQYF. The CDR3 region has the DNA TGTGCCAGCAGCCACGGGACTAGCGGGGGGCATGGCACAGATACGCAGTATTTT.

This rearrangement joins TRBV7-2 to TRBJ2-4; D might be TRBD1 or TRBD2, each matching 5 bases. Between the trimmed V and J ends, which lost 5 bases and 13 bases, there was a span of 33 bases. Germline values: CDR1 SGHTA, CDR2 FQGNSA. The CDR3 runs to 18 residues. The DNA of the CDR3 is TGTGCCAGCAGCGACATGTCGGGGCTCTTGAATCCTTCCTACGGGCAGTACTTC. Its protein product is CASSDMSGLLNPSYGQYF.

The rearrangement uses TRBV21-1 and TRBJ2-1; the table's D call TRBD1 went unverified against the DNA. TRBV21-1 is designated a pseudogene. This CDR3 spans 18 amino acids. DNA for the CDR3: TGTGCCAGCAGCACCGCCCTCTTGGACAGGGCCCAGCGTGATGAGCAGTTCTTC. Protein product: CASSTALLDRAQRDEQFF.

About this clonotype itself: Possible read error: a much larger clone is one base away. V is TRBV6-2 or TRBV6-3 and J is TRBJ2-3; weak D call: TRBD2 (6 bases). This CDR3 is 18 amino acids long. Germline CDR1 is MNHEY and CDR2 is SVGEGT. Between the trimmed V and J ends, which lost 4 bases and 2 bases, there was a span of 22 bases. DNA of the CDR3: TGTGCCAGCAGTTCGGGGACTGGCGGGGCGATAATCACAGATACGCAGTATTTT. This sequence encodes CASSSGTGGAIITDTQYF.

This clonotype was seen many times. This chain links TRBV5-1 with TRBJ2-3; D is perhaps TRBD2 (5 bases). CDR3 length equals 15 residues. Trimming left V 3 bases short and J 5 bases short, with 16 bases between. In germline, CDR1 is SGHRS, CDR2 YFSETQ. CDR3 region: CASSSQLEWGDTQYF. Written as DNA, the CDR3 is TGCGCCAGCAGCTCACAACTAGAGTGGGGAGATACGCAGTATTTT. The full variable domain, completed using reference TRBV5-1 and TRBJ2-3, is KAGVTQTPRYLIKTRGQQVTLSCSPISGHRSVSWYQQTPGQGLQFLFEYFSETQRNKGNFPGRFSGRQFSNSRSEMNVSTLELGDSALYLCASSSQLEWGDTQYFGPGTRLTVL.

This clonotype was detected a few times. At one end the junction does not follow the germline gene, possibly because of a read error. The chain combines TRBV20-1 with TRBJ2-3, with 12 bases aligning to TRBD2. Looked up from germline, CDR1 is DFQATT and CDR2 is SNEGSKA (reference sequence). This CDR3 contains 20 residues. The CDR3 reads CSTSSSWTSGTSGRTDTQYF. The CDR3 nucleotides read TGCAGTACTAGTAGCAGTTGGACCTCCGGGACTAGCGGGCGCACAGATACGCAGTATTTT.

Many counts were recorded for this clonotype. The genes are TRBV7-9 and TRBJ2-7; weak D call: TRBD1 (5 bases). Germline CDR1 is SEHNR and CDR2 is FQNEAQ (reference sequence). Trimming pared 5 bases from V and 2 bases from J, leaving 16 bases between. CDR3 size: 15 residues. The CDR3 DNA sequence: TGTGCCAGCAGCCCCGGGCCCCAGGGCGCCTACGAGCAGTACTTC. Translated, it gives CASSPGPQGAYEQYF.

This clonotype was seen ten or more times. The rearrangement links TRBV2 to TRBJ1-2, with 7 bases matching TRBD1. V shed 7 bases, J shed 6 bases, and the junction held 17 bases outside the gene matches. Germline values: CDR1 SNHLY, CDR2 FYNNEI. This CDR3 has 16 residues. Here the CDR3 reads CASNPEGAGDYNGYTF. The CDR3 nucleotides are TGTGCCAGCAATCCCGAGGGGGCGGGTGATTATAATGGCTACACCTTC.

The chain joins TRBV14 to TRBJ2-5; 14 bases line up with TRBD2. The V gene end was trimmed by 4 bases and the J gene end by 1 base; junction bases not matched to a gene: 11. The CDR3 has 19 amino acids. Germline CDR1 and CDR2: SGHDN and FVKESK. The DNA for the CDR3 is TGTGCCAGCAGCCTCTGGACTAGCGGGGGGTCACTCCGCCAAGAGACCCAGTACTTC. It codes for CASSLWTSGGSLRQETQYF. Looking up the rest from reference TRBV14 and TRBJ2-5 gives the full variable domain: EAGVTQFPSHSVIEKGQTVTLRCDPISGHDNLYWYRRVMGKEIKFLLHFVKESKQDESGMPNNRFLAERTGGTYSTLKVQPAELEDSGVYFCASSLWTSGGSLRQETQYFGPGTRLLVL.

This rearrangement joins TRBV7-2 to TRBJ2-5; D is uncertain. The V end lost 5 bases, the J end lost 5 bases, and 12 bases lay between the germline ends. The CDR3 runs to 13 residues. Germline CDR1 SGHTA, CDR2 FQGNSA. The DNA of the CDR3 is TGTGCCAGCAGCCCCGACGTTAGGGAGACCCAGTACTTC. Its translation is CASSPDVRETQYF.